One and the same sample provided the 23 T cell receptor beta chains below, sequenced in a study of cytomegalovirus exposure and HLA in healthy donors. Repertoires were generated with immunoSEQ multiplex PCR, while TCRdb's copy carries only in-frame clones and drops some. In the table there are a few hundred thousand clones, 70% to 90% of which are singletons. The sample was PBMCs. The receptor set was obtained from a woman between 18 and 29 years old in good health and CMV-seronegative.

The V and J genes are TRBV5-1 and TRBJ2-1; D might be TRBD2 (7 bases). The CDR3 has 16 residues. Trimming removed 4 bases at V and 6 bases at J, with 20 bases between. In germline, CDR1 is SGHRS, CDR2 YFSETQ. Here the CDR3 reads CASSGGGLGVPNEQFF. The DNA for the CDR3 is TGCGCCAGCAGCGGGGGCGGACTAGGGGTTCCCAATGAGCAGTTCTTC.

The rearrangement joins TRBV19 to TRBJ2-2; no firm D call. CDR3 length: 14 residues. Trimming took off 3 bases at V and 5 bases at J, with 10 bases between the two ends. The V gene's germline CDR1 is LNHDA and CDR2 SQIVND (reference sequence). CDR3 loop: CASSMRRDTGELFF. The CDR3 DNA reads TGTGCCAGTAGTATGCGCCGTGATACCGGGGAGCTGTTTTTT.

This clone appeared a few times. The gene calls are TRBV30 and TRBJ1-4; D gene unclear. This CDR3 has 12 amino acids. V gave up 2 bases and J gave up 11 bases, with 12 bases separating them. Germline CDR1 is GTSNPN and CDR2 is SVGIG (reference sequence). The CDR3 protein is CAWSIPGGKLFF. CDR3 in DNA: TGTGCCTGGAGTATCCCGGGAGGGAAACTGTTTTTT.

The DNA of the CDR3 is TGTGCCAGCAGCTTAGGAGGGCCGGGCACCGGGGAGCTGTTTTTT. Residues: CASSLGGPGTGELFF. The chain links TRBV11-3 to TRBJ2-2; weak D call: TRBD2 (5 bases). The CDR3 length is 15 residues. From germline, CDR1 is SGHNT and CDR2 YENEEA. The V end lost 1 base, the J end lost 4 bases, and 10 bases lay between the germline ends.

V is TRBV28 and J is TRBJ2-3; 7 nucleotides align to TRBD2. This CDR3 is built from 17 residues. The germline gives CDR1 MDHEN, CDR2 SYDVKM. V shed 9 bases, J shed 2 bases, and the junction held 17 bases outside the gene matches. DNA for the CDR3: TGTGCCAGAACCGAAAGATTCCTAGCGGCTTTCACAGATACGCAGTATTTT. It encodes CARTERFLAAFTDTQYF.

The chain uses TRBV6-1 and TRBJ1-3; the D is unclear. V dropped 5 bases and J dropped 1 base, with 12 bases sitting between them. The CDR3 is 15 residues long. Germline lookup yields CDR1 MNHNS and CDR2 SASEGT. The CDR3 DNA reads TGTGCCAGCAGTTTGCGACCGAGGTCTGGAAACACCATATATTTT. It is translated as CASSLRPRSGNTIYF.

The chain employs TRBV5-4 and TRBJ2-7, with D perhaps matching TRBD1 (7 bases). This CDR3 region has 15 residues. Germline V gene sequence: CDR1 SGHNT, CDR2 YYREEE (reference sequence). V lost 2 bases and J lost 1, with 13 bases in between. The CDR3 region has the DNA TGTGCCAGCAGCTTAGGGGGGACAGATTCCTACGAGCAGTACTTC. Residues: CASSLGGTDSYEQYF.

CDR3 sequence reads: CASSWDRRHTGELFF. The DNA of the CDR3 is TGTGCCAGCAGCTGGGACAGGCGGCACACCGGGGAGCTGTTTTTT. The chain combines TRBV13 with TRBJ2-2, with TRBD1 matching over 8 bases. V shed 4 bases, J shed 3 bases, and the junction held 4 bases outside the gene matches. This CDR3 has 15 amino acids. Germline CDR1 is PRHDT and CDR2 is FYEKMQ (reference sequence).

CDR3 in amino acids: CASTSGAGAFGAQQYF. CDR3 DNA sequence: TGTGCCAGCACAAGTGGGGCGGGGGCCTTTGGAGCGCAACAGTACTTC. The chain is built from TRBV28 and TRBJ2-7; possible D gene TRBD2, 7 bases. CDR3 length: 16 residues. The germline gives CDR1 MDHEN, CDR2 SYDVKM. V lost 7 bases to trimming and J lost 10 bases, with 29 bases between them.

The chain has TRBV10-1 and TRBJ1-1; 10 bases align to TRBD1. CDR3 length: 13 amino acids. Germline V gene lookup returns CDR1 WNHNN and CDR2 SYGVQD (reference sequence). After removal of 5 bases from V and 6 bases from J, the junction contained 3 bases not matched to a gene. DNA of the CDR3: TGCGCCAGCAGTCCGGGACAGGGGTCTGAAGCTTTCTTT. It translates to CASSPGQGSEAFF.

For this clone: Other DNA sequences in the same sample also yield this CDR3. J is TRBJ2-7 and V is TRBV4-1; 7 nucleotides match TRBD1. In germline, CDR1 is MGHRA, CDR2 YSYEKL. The V gene end was trimmed by 2 bases and the J gene end by 3 bases; junction bases not matched to a gene: 4. The CDR3 has 14 amino acids. The CDR3 DNA follows: TGCGCCAGCAGCCAACCGGGACAGAGCTACGAGCAGTACTTC. It codes for CASSQPGQSYEQYF.

The chain joins TRBV30 to TRBJ1-2; D is perhaps TRBD1 (6 bases). V shed 0 bases and J shed 8 bases, with 16 bases lying between them. The CDR3 totals 14 residues. CDR1 and CDR2 (germline): GTSNPN, SVGIG (reference sequence). The CDR3 here is CAWSVGTYLRGYTF. CDR3 bases: TGTGCCTGGAGTGTCGGGACATACCTTAGGGGCTACACCTTC. Using reference TRBV30 and TRBJ1-2 for the parts outside the CDR3, the full variable domain is SQTIHQWPATLVQPVGSPLSLECTVEGTSNPNLYWYRQAAGRGLQLLFYSVGIGQISSEVPQNLSASRPQDRQFILSSKKLLLSDSGFYLCAWSVGTYLRGYTFGSGTRLTVV.

The sample holds one count of this clone. The V and J genes are TRBV7-2 and TRBJ2-5; unclear D gene. CDR3 length: 17 amino acids. The V and J ends lost 1 base and 2 bases respectively, with 17 bases between them. Germline CDR1 is SGHTA and CDR2 is FQGNSA. This CDR3 reads CASSLDSPYILQETQYF. Written as DNA, the CDR3 is TGTGCCAGCAGCTTAGATTCCCCTTACATACTACAAGAGACCCAGTACTTC.

This chain connects TRBV4-1 to TRBJ1-4; D may be TRBD1 (5 bases). Trimming took off 1 base at V and 7 bases at J, with 19 bases between the two ends. This CDR3 region has 17 residues. Germline V gene data show CDR1 as MGHRA and CDR2 as YSYEKL. Written as DNA, the CDR3 is TGCGCCAGCAGCCAAGGAAGCGGTGCGGGGGGGAGTGAAAAACTGTTTTTT. It specifies CASSQGSGAGGSEKLFF.

This chain links TRBV7-9 with TRBJ2-7; 11 bases are shared with TRBD2. The CDR3 runs 18 residues. The J segment lost 5 bases and the V segment lost 4 bases, leaving 16 bases of the junction unmatched. In germline, CDR1 is SEHNR, CDR2 FQNEAQ (reference sequence). As DNA, the CDR3 is TGTGCCAGCAGCTCCCCAGCCCCGACTAGCGGGACCCCCCACGAGCAGTACTTC. Its translation is CASSSPAPTSGTPHEQYF.

The chain couples TRBV7-6 to TRBJ2-2; 7 bases map to TRBD2. V dropped 2 bases and J dropped 1; count of bases not matched to a gene: 4. From germline, CDR1 is SGHVS and CDR2 FNYEAQ. The CDR3 loop spans 16 amino acids. CDR3 in DNA: TGTGCCAGCAGCTTATCTCCTAGCGGGAACACCGGGGAGCTGTTTTTT. Translation: CASSLSPSGNTGELFF.

This chain uses TRBV7-9 with TRBJ2-7, with TRBD1 identical over 10 bases. This CDR3 is built from 15 residues. Unmatched junction bases numbered 3, after V lost 2 bases and J lost 2 bases. Germline V gene sequence: CDR1 SEHNR, CDR2 FQNEAQ (reference sequence). CDR3 residues: CASSLTTGGPYEQYF. The CDR3 coding sequence is TGTGCCAGCAGCTTAACGACAGGGGGCCCCTACGAGCAGTACTTC.

V is TRBV9 and J is TRBJ2-7; D is possibly TRBD2 (5 bases). The germline V gene encodes CDR1 SGDLS and CDR2 YYNGEE. The CDR3 runs 13 residues. V was trimmed by 3 bases and J by 3 bases, leaving 10 bases between them. The DNA for the CDR3 is TGTGCCAGCAGCGAGGGAGATGTCTACGAGCAGTACTTC. This gives the protein CASSEGDVYEQYF.

This clone was seen a handful of times. V gene TRBV30 combines with J gene TRBJ2-7; possible D gene TRBD2, 6 bases. This CDR3 region has 13 residues. Trimming left V 4 bases short and J 3 bases short, with 13 bases between. CDR1 is GTSNPN and CDR2 is SVGIG in the germline V gene (reference sequence). The CDR3 is CAWKGREGYEQYF. The CDR3 region has the DNA TGTGCCTGGAAGGGGCGGGAAGGCTACGAGCAGTACTTC.

The chain is built from TRBV9 and TRBJ1-4; 8 nucleotides align to TRBD1. Germline CDR1 is SGDLS and CDR2 is YYNGEE. The CDR3 spans 15 residues. V shed 5 bases and J 2 bases; nucleotides not matched to a gene: 5. Written as DNA, the CDR3 is TGTGCCAGCAGTGGACAGGGCGGCACTAATGAAAAACTGTTTTTT. Translation: CASSGQGGTNEKLFF.

This sequence joins TRBV19 and TRBJ2-7; 7 bases line up with TRBD2. V was clipped by 5 bases and J by 0 bases; unmatched bases: 10. The germline gives CDR1 LNHDA, CDR2 SQIVND (reference sequence). The length of the CDR3 is 16 residues. CDR3 amino acids: CASSAPVTSVSYEQYF. CDR3 DNA: TGTGCCAGTAGTGCGCCGGTTACTAGCGTCTCCTACGAGCAGTACTTC.

The chain combines TRBV9 with TRBJ1-3; D not resolved. Germline values: CDR1 SGDLS, CDR2 YYNGEE. The CDR3 runs 18 residues. V lost 1 base and J 0 bases, leaving 17 bases between the germline ends. CDR3 bases: TGTGCCAGCAGCGTATGGTCCGAGGCGGGCAGCTCTGGAAACACCATATATTTT. It translates to CASSVWSEAGSSGNTIYF.

The rearrangement uses TRBV6-5 and TRBJ2-3; 10 nucleotides align to TRBD2. The CDR3 sequence is 15 residues long. V lost 5 bases and J lost 13; bases outside the gene matches: 15. Germline lookup yields CDR1 MNHEY and CDR2 SVGAGI. CDR3 amino acids: CASSRLDTLAGGKYF. In DNA, the CDR3 is TGTGCCAGCAGTAGACTAGACACTTTAGCGGGAGGAAAGTATTTT.